This is a list of T cell receptor beta chains from one sample in a study of STAT5B mutations in CD4+ large granular lymphocyte leukemia. Method: immunoSEQ multiplex PCR; TCRdb's copy keeps in-frame clones and lacks some. The sample lists about 38,000 clones, roughly 85% occurring once. The sequenced sample consisted of CD4+ T cells from blood buffy coats. Receptor source: a human donor in good health. Both conserved end residues are part of each CDR3. D genes are given only for firm matches. Size tells how often a clone was seen (once, few, many) or the class of an expanded clone, and some rows leave it out.

j_call v_call d_call clone_size cdr3_nt cdr3_aa
TRBJ1-3 TRBV6-5 . . TGTGCCAGCAGTTACCGAAACACCATATATTTT CASSYRNTIYF
TRBJ1-5 TRBV6-1 TRBD1 . TGTGCCAGCAGTGTTAGGACAGGGGAATTCGCATTCAGCAGCAATCAGCCCCAGCATTTT CASSVRTGEFAFSSNQPQHF
TRBJ1-1 TRBV30 . few TGTGCCTGGAGTCACGGGTCCCCTGAAGCTTTCTTT CAWSHGSPEAFF
TRBJ2-5 TRBV7-6 TRBD1 . TGTGCCAGCAGCTCCGGGACAGGGGTAGAGACCCAGTACTTC CASSSGTGVETQYF
TRBJ2-5 TRBV10-2 . . TGCGCCAGCAGTGAGCAGGAAGAGACCCAGTACTTC CASSEQEETQYF
TRBJ2-1 TRBV10-3 . . TGTGCCATCAGCTTTTTCGAGTTGGGCCGGGGCCATGAGCAGTTCTTC CAISFFELGRGHEQFF
TRBJ2-2 TRBV9 TRBD1 . TGTGCCAGCAGCGTACAGGGGGCTGGCGGGGAGCTGTTTTTT CASSVQGAGGELFF
TRBJ1-1 TRBV9 . . TGTGCCAGCAGCGTAGCGACAGCTAACACTGAAGCTTTCTTT CASSVATANTEAFF
TRBJ1-5 TRBV2 TRBD1 . TGTGCCAGCAGTCCGGGGGGAAGACAGGGCTTTTTCAATCAGCCCCAGCATTTT CASSPGGRQGFFNQPQHF
TRBJ1-2 TRBV5-1 TRBD1 . TGCGCCAGCAGGGGGGGGACAGGGAGCAATGGCTACACCTTC CASRGGTGSNGYTF
TRBJ2-2 TRBV7-7 TRBD2 . TGTGCTAGCAGCTTATATAGCGGGAGATCCGGGGAGCTGTTTTTT CASSLYSGRSGELFF
TRBJ1-4 TRBV9 . . TGTGCCAGCAGCCTAAGACCTACGGAGGGCGAAAAACTGTTTTTT CASSLRPTEGEKLFF
TRBJ2-1 TRBV7-2 TRBD2 once TGTGCCAGCAGCCACCCGACTAGCGGTCGCAATGAGCAGTTCTTC CASSHPTSGRNEQFF
TRBJ1-1 TRBV6-1 . . TGTGCCAGCAGACTCAACACTGAAGCTTTCTTT CASRLNTEAFF
TRBJ1-1 TRBV7-2 . . TGTGCCAGCAGTCCGACAGCCGGGAACACTGAAGCTTTCTTT CASSPTAGNTEAFF
TRBJ2-6 TRBV10-3 . . TGTGCCATCAGTGAGTCCCAACCCGGGGCCAACGTCCTGACTTTC CAISESQPGANVLTF
TRBJ2-5 TRBV19 . . TGTGCCAGTAGTGGACAGAGGGAGACCCAGTACTTC CASSGQRETQYF
TRBJ1-4 TRBV27 . . TGTGCCAGCAGTTGGGACGGTCGCGAAAAACTGTTTTTT CASSWDGREKLFF
TRBJ1-2 TRBV27 TRBD1 . TGTGCCAGCGCCCGGACCCGGGACAGCGCCTATGGCTACACCTTC CASARTRDSAYGYTF
TRBJ2-2 TRBV4-2 TRBD1 . TGTGCCAGCAGCCGCGTCCCGGGACAGGTCGCGAACACCGGGGAGCTGTTTTTT CASSRVPGQVANTGELFF
TRBJ1-1 TRBV30 . . TGTGCCTGGAGCTCGGGGGGGTCGAACACTGAAGCTTTCTTT CAWSSGGSNTEAFF
TRBJ2-1 TRBV7-2 . . TGTGCCAGCGTAAGGTACGCCAGCTCCTACAATGAGCAGTTCTTC CASVRYASSYNEQFF
TRBJ1-2 TRBV2 . . TGTGCCAGCAGTGAAGCTAGGCAGAACTATGGCTACACCTTC CASSEARQNYGYTF
TRBJ1-1 TRBV19 . few TGTGCCAGTAGTATTTTTGGGACCGCTTACGGTATGAACACTGAAGCTTTCTTT CASSIFGTAYGMNTEAFF
TRBJ1-2 TRBV28 TRBD1 . TGTGCCAGCAGTACCTTGGGACAGCGTAACTATGGCTACACCTTC CASSTLGQRNYGYTF
TRBJ1-2 TRBV2 TRBD1 . TGTGCCAGCAGCGCTGGACAGGGGGGCTATGGCTACACCTTC CASSAGQGGYGYTF
TRBJ2-1 TRBV9 TRBD2 . TGTGCCAGCAGCCCCCAGGGAGCGGGAAACTTCGCCTACAATGAGCAGTTCTTC CASSPQGAGNFAYNEQFF
TRBJ2-4 TRBV2 . . TGTGCCAGCAATTTTAAGAGAGAAAACATTCAGTACTTC CASNFKRENIQYF
TRBJ2-7 TRBV18 . few TGTGCCAGCTCACGTGACAGGACCTACGAGCAGTACTTC CASSRDRTYEQYF
TRBJ1-6 TRBV6-5 . . TGTGCCAGCAGCCTCTACTCCTATAATTCACCCCTCCACTTT CASSLYSYNSPLHF
TRBJ2-7 TRBV7-8 TRBD2 . TGTGCCAGCGGGGGGGAGTACGAGCAGTACTTC CASGGEYEQYF
TRBJ2-5 TRBV29-1 . . TGCAGCGTAGAAAGGGTAGGATGGACGCATGGGGGAGAGACCCAGTACTTC CSVERVGWTHGGETQYF
TRBJ1-2 TRBV16 . . TGTGCCAGCAGCCGCGAAGAAGGCATCGGTGGCTACACCTTC CASSREEGIGGYTF
TRBJ2-7 TRBV7-4 TRBD2 . TGTGCCAGCATCTTGGGACTAGCTGGGAACTACGAGCAGTACTTC CASILGLAGNYEQYF
TRBJ1-6 TRBV28 TRBD1 . TGTGCCAGCAGTCCTCCCCGGGGACAGGGCGATTCACCCCTCCACTTT CASSPPRGQGDSPLHF
TRBJ2-3 TRBV7-2 TRBD2 once TGTGCCAGCAGCTCCGGGAATAGCGGGAGTTCAGATACGCAGTATTTT CASSSGNSGSSDTQYF
TRBJ2-3 TRBV28 TRBD2 . TGTGCCAGCAGTTTATCTAGCGGGGGGGGCACAGATACGCAGTATTTT CASSLSSGGGTDTQYF